The rows below give T cell receptor beta chains drawn from one sample of a study of blood T cell repertoires in COVID-19. Profiled with immunoSEQ multiplex PCR; TCRdb holds only in-frame clones, not every one. The data contain over 300,000 clones, around 87% of them singletons. Sequencing was done on a sample of peripheral blood. The receptors derive from a man aged 18 to 29 with active or convalescent COVID-19. The CDR3 runs from the conserved cysteine through the conserved F or W. The D gene is left open where the match is weak. Size is omitted from some rows. Given values are once, few, many or a class for expanded clones.

NA | TRBJ2-1 | TRBD1 | TRBV28 | TGTGCCAGCAGTGAGACAGGGGGCCGGGTCTACAATGAGCAGTTCTTC | CASSETGGRVYNEQFF
NA | TRBJ1-4 | NA | TRBV4-1 | TGCGCCAGCAGCCAGACTCGTTTCGAAAAACTGTTTTTT | CASSQTRFEKLFF
NA | TRBJ2-7 | TRBD2 | TRBV6-5 | TGTGCCAGCAGTCACGGGGGGACCTCCTACGAGCAGTACTTC | CASSHGGTSYEQYF
NA | TRBJ2-5 | NA | TRBV20-1 | TGCAGTGCGTCTCCTCAAGAGACCCAGTACTTC | CSASPQETQYF
NA | TRBJ2-7 | TRBD2 | TRBV5-1 | TGCGCCAGCAGCTTGGTAAGCGGGGGGTACGAGCAGTACTTC | CASSLVSGGYEQYF
NA | TRBJ1-3 | TRBD1 | TRBV15 | TGTGCCACCAGCAAGGGGACAGGGAGCATCCGAAACACCATATATTTT | CATSKGTGSIRNTIYF
NA | TRBJ2-6 | TRBD1 | TRBV27 | TGTGCCAGCAGGGTGGACAGGGCCAACGTGCTGACTTTC | CASRVDRANVLTF
NA | TRBJ1-4 | TRBD1 | TRBV7-2 | TGTGCCAGCAGACTACATTTGACCGGGACAGCAAATGAAAAACTGTTTTTT | CASRLHLTGTANEKLFF
NA | TRBJ2-7 | NA | TRBV6-4 | TGTGCCAGCAGTCCGCAAAGGGGCTACGAGCAGTACTTC | CASSPQRGYEQYF
NA | TRBJ2-2 | TRBD1 | TRBV7-2 | TGTGCCAGCAGAAGACAGGGGTACACCGGGGAGCTGTTTTTT | CASRRQGYTGELFF
NA | TRBJ2-1 | NA | TRBV11-3 | TGTGCCAGCAGCTTAGGCAATCGACAGAGCTCCTACAATGAGCAGTTCTTC | CASSLGNRQSSYNEQFF
NA | TRBJ1-1 | NA | TRBV28 | TGTGCCAGCAGTTTAACAGACATGAACACTGAAGCTTTCTTT | CASSLTDMNTEAFF
NA | TRBJ2-1 | TRBD2 | TRBV11-1 | TGTGCCAGCAGCTTCCGGACTAGCTCCTACAATGAGCAGTTCTTC | CASSFRTSSYNEQFF
NA | TRBJ1-5 | TRBD1 | TRBV28 | TGTGCCAGCAGTTCCCTACGCCTTACAGGGGGGAATCAGCCCCAGCATTTT | CASSSLRLTGGNQPQHF
few | TRBJ2-7 | TRBD2 | TRBV27 | TGTGCCAGCAGTTGGGGGGGACTAGCGGGTTTCGAGCAGTACTTC | CASSWGGLAGFEQYF
once | TRBJ2-1 | NA | TRBV19 | TGTGCCAGTAGTATCCCCCATGGCCTAGCAGGCAATGAGCAGTTCTTC | CASSIPHGLAGNEQFF
NA | TRBJ2-7 | NA | TRBV30 | TGTGCCTGGAGTGTTACCTACGAGCAGTACTTC | CAWSVTYEQYF
NA | TRBJ1-5 | NA | TRBV6-5 | TGTGCCAGCAGTTACAGACAGACTCAGCCCCAGCATTTT | CASSYRQTQPQHF
few | TRBJ1-1 | NA | TRBV29-1 | TGCAGCGTCGGGCAGGGGAACACTGAAGCTTTCTTT | CSVGQGNTEAFF
NA | TRBJ2-1 | TRBD1 | TRBV7-2 | TGTGCCAGCAGCTTAATGGGGCAGGGGGCAGATTTTTTCTTC | CASSLMGQGADFFF
once | TRBJ2-5 | NA | TRBV3-1/TRBV3-2 | TGTGCCAGCAGACCCGAGGGGGGGGCCAGCGAGACCCAGTACTTC | CASRPEGGASETQYF
NA | TRBJ1-1 | NA | TRBV6-5 | TGTGCCAGCAGCCGACCGACCGAGGGCGCGGAAGCTTTCTTT | CASSRPTEGAEAFF
NA | TRBJ2-5 | TRBD2 | TRBV7-2 | TGTGCCAGCAGCTTAACGGCGGGAGGGATTTTCCAAGAGACCCAGTACTTC | CASSLTAGGIFQETQYF
NA | TRBJ1-2 | NA | TRBV19 | TGTGCCACCTACTCAGGGGGCTACACCTTC | CATYSGGYTF
NA | TRBJ2-7 | TRBD2 | TRBV6-2/TRBV6-3 | TGTGCCAGCAGTTCCATGGGGGGGATCTACGAGCAGTACTTC | CASSSMGGIYEQYF
NA | TRBJ1-1 | NA | TRBV7-9 | TGTGCCAGCAGCCCACAGGGCGTTATCACTGAAGCTTTCTTT | CASSPQGVITEAFF